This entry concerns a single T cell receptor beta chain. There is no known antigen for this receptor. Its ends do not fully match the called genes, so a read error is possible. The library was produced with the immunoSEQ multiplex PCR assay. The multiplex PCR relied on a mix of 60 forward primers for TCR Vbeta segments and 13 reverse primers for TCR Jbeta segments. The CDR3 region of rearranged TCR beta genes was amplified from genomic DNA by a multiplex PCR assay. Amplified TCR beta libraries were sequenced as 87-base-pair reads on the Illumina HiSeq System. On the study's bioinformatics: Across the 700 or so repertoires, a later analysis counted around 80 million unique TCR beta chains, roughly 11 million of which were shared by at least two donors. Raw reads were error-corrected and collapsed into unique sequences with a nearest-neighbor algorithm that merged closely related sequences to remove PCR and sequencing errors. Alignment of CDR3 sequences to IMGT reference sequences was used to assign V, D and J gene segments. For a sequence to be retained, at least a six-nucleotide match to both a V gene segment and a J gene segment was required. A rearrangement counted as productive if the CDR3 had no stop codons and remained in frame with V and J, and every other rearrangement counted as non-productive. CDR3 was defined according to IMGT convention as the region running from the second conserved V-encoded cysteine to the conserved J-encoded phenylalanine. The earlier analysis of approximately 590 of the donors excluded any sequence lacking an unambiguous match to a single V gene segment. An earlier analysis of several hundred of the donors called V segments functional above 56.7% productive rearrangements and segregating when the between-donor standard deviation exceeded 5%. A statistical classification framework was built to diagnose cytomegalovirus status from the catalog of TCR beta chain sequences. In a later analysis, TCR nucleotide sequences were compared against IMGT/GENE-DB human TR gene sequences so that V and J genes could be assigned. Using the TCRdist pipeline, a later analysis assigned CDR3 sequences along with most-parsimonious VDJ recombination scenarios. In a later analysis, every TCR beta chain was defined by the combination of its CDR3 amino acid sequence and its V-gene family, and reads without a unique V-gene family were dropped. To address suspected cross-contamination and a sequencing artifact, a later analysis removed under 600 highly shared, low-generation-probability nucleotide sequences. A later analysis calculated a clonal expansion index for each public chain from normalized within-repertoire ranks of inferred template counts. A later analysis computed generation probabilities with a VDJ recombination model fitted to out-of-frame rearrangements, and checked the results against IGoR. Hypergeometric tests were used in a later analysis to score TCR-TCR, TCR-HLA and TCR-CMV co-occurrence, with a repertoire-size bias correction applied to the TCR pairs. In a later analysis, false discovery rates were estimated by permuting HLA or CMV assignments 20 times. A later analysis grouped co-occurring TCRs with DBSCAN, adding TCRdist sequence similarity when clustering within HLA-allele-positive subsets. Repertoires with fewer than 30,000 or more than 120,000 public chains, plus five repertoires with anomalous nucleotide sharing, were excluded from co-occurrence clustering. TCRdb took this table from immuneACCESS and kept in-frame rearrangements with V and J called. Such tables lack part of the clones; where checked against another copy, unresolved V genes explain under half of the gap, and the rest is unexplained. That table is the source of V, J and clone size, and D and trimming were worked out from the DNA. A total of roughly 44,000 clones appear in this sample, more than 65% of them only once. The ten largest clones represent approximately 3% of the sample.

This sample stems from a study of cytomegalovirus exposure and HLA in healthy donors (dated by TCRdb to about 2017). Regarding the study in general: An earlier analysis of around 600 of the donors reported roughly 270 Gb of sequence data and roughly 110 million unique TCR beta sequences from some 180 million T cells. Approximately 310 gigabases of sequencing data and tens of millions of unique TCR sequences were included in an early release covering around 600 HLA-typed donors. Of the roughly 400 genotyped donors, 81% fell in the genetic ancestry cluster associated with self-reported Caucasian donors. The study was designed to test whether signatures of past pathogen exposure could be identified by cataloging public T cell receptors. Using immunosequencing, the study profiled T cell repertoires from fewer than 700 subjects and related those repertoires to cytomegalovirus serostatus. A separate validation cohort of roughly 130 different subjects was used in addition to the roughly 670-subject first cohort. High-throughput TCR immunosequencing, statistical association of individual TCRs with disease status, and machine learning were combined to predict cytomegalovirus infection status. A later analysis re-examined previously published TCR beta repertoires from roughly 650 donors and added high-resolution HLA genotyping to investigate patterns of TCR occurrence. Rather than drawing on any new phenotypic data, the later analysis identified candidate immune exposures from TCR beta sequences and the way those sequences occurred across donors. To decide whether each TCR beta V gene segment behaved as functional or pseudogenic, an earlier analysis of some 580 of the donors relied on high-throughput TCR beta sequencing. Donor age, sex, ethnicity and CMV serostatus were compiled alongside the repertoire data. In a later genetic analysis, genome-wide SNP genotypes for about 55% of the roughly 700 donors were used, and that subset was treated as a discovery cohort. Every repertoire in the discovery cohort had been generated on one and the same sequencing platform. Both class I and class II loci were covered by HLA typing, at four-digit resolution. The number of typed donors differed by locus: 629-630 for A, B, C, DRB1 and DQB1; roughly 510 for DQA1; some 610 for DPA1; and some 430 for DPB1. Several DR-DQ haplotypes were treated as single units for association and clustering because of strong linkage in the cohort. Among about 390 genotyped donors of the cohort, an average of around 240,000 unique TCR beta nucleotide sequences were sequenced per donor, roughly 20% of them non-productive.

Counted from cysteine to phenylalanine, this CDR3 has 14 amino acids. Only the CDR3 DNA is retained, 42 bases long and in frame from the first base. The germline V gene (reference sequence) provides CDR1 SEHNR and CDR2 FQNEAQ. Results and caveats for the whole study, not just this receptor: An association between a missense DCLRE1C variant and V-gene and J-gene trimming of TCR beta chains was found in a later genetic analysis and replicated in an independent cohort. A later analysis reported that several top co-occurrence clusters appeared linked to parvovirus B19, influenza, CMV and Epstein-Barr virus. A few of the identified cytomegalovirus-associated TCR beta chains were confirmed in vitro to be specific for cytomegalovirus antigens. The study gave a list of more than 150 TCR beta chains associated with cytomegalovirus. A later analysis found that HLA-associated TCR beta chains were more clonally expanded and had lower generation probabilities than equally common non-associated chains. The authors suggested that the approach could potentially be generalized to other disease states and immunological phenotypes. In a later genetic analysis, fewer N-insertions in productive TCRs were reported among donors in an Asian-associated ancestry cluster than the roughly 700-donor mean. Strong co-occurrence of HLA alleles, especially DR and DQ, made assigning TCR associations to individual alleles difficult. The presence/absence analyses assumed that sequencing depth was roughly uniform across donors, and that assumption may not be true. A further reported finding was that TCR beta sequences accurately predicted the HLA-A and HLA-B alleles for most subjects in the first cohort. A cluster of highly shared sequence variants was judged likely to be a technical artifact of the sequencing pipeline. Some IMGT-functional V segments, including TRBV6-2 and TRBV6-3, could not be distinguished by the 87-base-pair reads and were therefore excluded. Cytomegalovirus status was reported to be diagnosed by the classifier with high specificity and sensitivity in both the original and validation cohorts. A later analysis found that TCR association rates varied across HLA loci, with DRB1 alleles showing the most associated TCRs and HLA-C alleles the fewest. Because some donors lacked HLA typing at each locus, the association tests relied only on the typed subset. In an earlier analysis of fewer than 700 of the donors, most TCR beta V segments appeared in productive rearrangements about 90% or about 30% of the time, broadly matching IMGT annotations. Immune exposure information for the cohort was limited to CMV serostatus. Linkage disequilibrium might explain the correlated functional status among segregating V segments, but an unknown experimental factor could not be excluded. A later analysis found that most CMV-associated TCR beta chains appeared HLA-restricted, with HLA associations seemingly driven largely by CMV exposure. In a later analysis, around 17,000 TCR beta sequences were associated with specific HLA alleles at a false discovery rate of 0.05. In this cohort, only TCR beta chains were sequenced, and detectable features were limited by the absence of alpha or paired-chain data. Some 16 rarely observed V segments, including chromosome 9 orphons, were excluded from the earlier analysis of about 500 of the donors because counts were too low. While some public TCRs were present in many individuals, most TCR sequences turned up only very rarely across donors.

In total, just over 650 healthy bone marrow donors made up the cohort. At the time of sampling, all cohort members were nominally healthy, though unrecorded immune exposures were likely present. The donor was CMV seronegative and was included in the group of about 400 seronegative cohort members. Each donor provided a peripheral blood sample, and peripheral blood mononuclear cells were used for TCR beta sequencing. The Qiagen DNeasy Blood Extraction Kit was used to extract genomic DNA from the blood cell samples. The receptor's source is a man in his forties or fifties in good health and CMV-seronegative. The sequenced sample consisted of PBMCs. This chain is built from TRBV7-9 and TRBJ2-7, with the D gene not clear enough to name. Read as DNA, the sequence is TGTTCCAGCAGCTTATTGGCAACCTCCTACGAGCAGTACTTC. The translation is CSSSLLATSYEQYF.